These 28 T cell receptor beta chains originate from one sample sequenced in a study of PD-1 blockade in mismatch repair-deficient tumors. Using immunoSEQ multiplex PCR, the repertoire was profiled, and TCRdb retains in-frame clones only, with some absent. Seen here are 90,000 to 130,000 clones, about 74% observed once, and the top ten hold around 4.7%. Sequenced material: peripheral blood, taken approximately 64 weeks after starting pembrolizumab. Receptors originate from an adult with mismatch repair-deficient cancer.

Only a few counts were recorded for this clone. The rearrangement uses TRBV7-3 and TRBJ2-2, with a weak D call TRBD2 (5 bases). V was trimmed by 6 bases and J by 5 bases, leaving 7 bases between them. The length of the CDR3 is 12 residues. Germline-derived CDR1 and CDR2 are SGHTA and FQGTGA. CDR3 region: CASRRATGELFF. The CDR3 nucleotides read TGTGCCAGCAGGAGGGCGACCGGGGAGCTGTTTTTT.

The CDR3 nucleotides read TGTGCCAGCAGTAGCGGGACCTGGAGTGAAAAACTGTTTTTT. Its protein product is CASSSGTWSEKLFF. The J gene is TRBJ1-4, the V gene TRBV6-5; tentatively, D is TRBD1 (5 bases). The ends were cut back, 5 bases at V and 7 bases at J, with 14 bases in the middle. Germline CDR1 and CDR2: MNHEY and SVGAGI. The CDR3 loop spans 14 amino acids.

The rearrangement joins TRBV10-3 to TRBJ2-3; 8 nucleotides align to TRBD2. Germline V lookup: CDR1 ENHRY, CDR2 SYGVKD. Germline trimming cut 0 bases from V and 14 bases from J; bases unmatched to any gene: 7. The CDR3 runs 13 residues. For the CDR3, the DNA is TGTGCCATCAGTGAGTCGGGTAGCGGGGCTTGGTATTTT. The encoded protein is CAISESGSGAWYF.

J is TRBJ2-1 and V is TRBV9; possible D gene TRBD2, 6 bases. This CDR3 has 15 amino acids. Per the germline V gene, CDR1 is SGDLS and CDR2 is YYNGEE. V lost 0 bases and J lost 3, with 10 bases in between. This CDR3 reads CASSVVGTDYNEQFF. The CDR3 coding sequence is TGTGCCAGCAGCGTAGTCGGGACTGACTACAATGAGCAGTTCTTC.

The chain combines TRBV14 with TRBJ2-3; 7 nucleotides align to TRBD1. This CDR3 is 13 amino acids long. After removal of 5 bases from V and 2 bases from J, the junction contained 1 base not matched to a gene. The germline V gene has CDR1 SGHDN and CDR2 FVKESK. This CDR3 reads CASSDRVTDTQYF. In nucleotides, the CDR3 is TGTGCCAGCAGCGACAGGGTCACAGATACGCAGTATTTT.

The CDR3 bases are TGTGCCAGCAGCTTAGGGACTAGCGGCTACAATGAGCAGTTCTTC. This sequence encodes CASSLGTSGYNEQFF. The gene calls are TRBV7-6 and TRBJ2-1, with TRBD2 matching 10 bases. Losses at the gene ends were 1 base for V and 3 bases for J; bases not matched to a gene: 0. The CDR3 runs to 15 residues. Germline loops: CDR1 SGHVS, CDR2 FNYEAQ.

Written as DNA, the CDR3 is TGTGCCAGTAAAACGCCCGGCAGCGGGTTTTACAATGAGCAGTTCTTC. Amino acid sequence: CASKTPGSGFYNEQFF. J is TRBJ2-1 and V is TRBV19, with D maybe TRBD2 (6 bases). The V gene's germline CDR1 is LNHDA and CDR2 SQIVND (reference sequence). This CDR3 comprises 16 residues. Deletions cut 7 bases from V and 4 bases from J, with 20 bases between.

J is TRBJ2-1 and V is TRBV6-6; no clear D. The V end was cut by 2 bases, the J end by 12 bases, with 11 bases between. The CDR3 sequence is 12 residues long. The germline V gene has CDR1 MNHNY and CDR2 SVGAGI (reference sequence). The CDR3 bases are TGTGCCAGCAGTTACGAGAATAGCCTGCAGTTCTTC. Protein product: CASSYENSLQFF.

The CDR3 sequence is CASSSILPTAYEQYF. In DNA, the CDR3 is TGTGCCAGCAGTTCCATCTTACCCACGGCCTACGAGCAGTACTTC. The chain is built from TRBV6-5 and TRBJ2-7; D unclear. Trimming took off 4 bases at V and 2 bases at J, with 15 bases between the two ends. CDR3 length equals 15 residues. Looked up from germline, CDR1 is MNHEY and CDR2 is SVGAGI.

The chain combines TRBV2 with TRBJ2-3; TRBD2 is a possible D gene (5 bases). CDR3 length: 15 amino acids. From germline, CDR1 is SNHLY and CDR2 FYNNEI. The V end lost 7 bases, the J end lost 0 bases, and 14 bases lay between the germline ends. CDR3 nucleotide sequence: TGTGCCAGCAAAGATGAGGGCGGGAGCACAGATACGCAGTATTTT. It specifies CASKDEGGSTDTQYF. Full variable domain (remainder filled in from reference TRBV2 and TRBJ2-3): EPEVTQTPSHQVTQMGQEVILRCVPISNHLYFYWYRQILGQKVEFLVSFYNNEISEKSEIFDDQFSVERPDGSNFTLKIRSTKLEDSAMYFCASKDEGGSTDTQYFGPGTRLTVL.

The V call is TRBV7-9, the J call TRBJ2-3; D tentatively reads TRBD1 or TRBD2 (5 bases each). This CDR3 is built from 14 residues. Trimming left V 2 bases short and J 2 bases short, with 8 bases between. The germline V gene has CDR1 SEHNR and CDR2 FQNEAQ (reference sequence). CDR3 bases: TGTGCCAGCAGCTTAACGGGGACCACAGATACGCAGTATTTT. As protein: CASSLTGTTDTQYF.

For the CDR3, the DNA is TGCGCCAGCAGCGATCTACCCGGGACACCCACTGAAGCTTTCTTT. Protein product: CASSDLPGTPTEAFF. The V call is TRBV5-1, the J call TRBJ1-1; D is perhaps TRBD1 (6 bases). The CDR3 has 15 amino acids. The V gene lost 4 bases and the J gene lost 4 bases, with 17 bases spanning the gap. The germline V gene has CDR1 SGHRS and CDR2 YFSETQ.

The V and J genes are TRBV12-5 and TRBJ2-1, with D unclear. Germline V gene data show CDR1 as LGHNT and CDR2 as FRNRAP. The CDR3 has 12 amino acids. Trimming took 4 bases from V and 7 from J, leaving 8 bases between them. The CDR3 region is CASGSTWNEQFF. In DNA form, the CDR3 reads TGTGCTAGTGGTTCCACCTGGAATGAGCAGTTCTTC.

The table lists this clone with a few counts. The chain employs TRBV28 and TRBJ1-1; D ambiguous. This CDR3 contains 11 residues. V was clipped by 7 bases and J by 4 bases, with 7 bases between them. The V gene's germline CDR1 is MDHEN and CDR2 SYDVKM. The CDR3 nucleotides are TGTGCCAGCATAACAGCCACTGAAGCTTTCTTT. Protein: CASITATEAFF.

A single count supports this clone. The chain has TRBV29-1 and TRBJ1-4; D is possibly TRBD1 (5 bases). This CDR3 region has 11 residues. Germline lookup yields CDR1 SQVTM and CDR2 ANQGSEA. V lost 4 bases and J 10 bases, leaving 10 bases between the germline ends. The CDR3 nucleotides are TGCAGCGTTGGAGGGGCAGGAAAACTGTTTTTT. This translates into CSVGGAGKLFF.

This chain joins TRBV5-1 and TRBJ2-3; D tentatively reads TRBD1 or TRBD2 (5 bases each). This CDR3 contains 15 residues. V shed 1 base and J shed 2 bases, with 11 bases lying between them. Germline lookup yields CDR1 SGHRS and CDR2 YFSETQ. As DNA, the CDR3 is TGCGCCAGCAGCTTGATAGGGACCGCCACAGATACGCAGTATTTT. It translates to CASSLIGTATDTQYF. The entire variable domain, with the rest obtained from reference TRBV5-1 and TRBJ2-3, is as follows: KAGVTQTPRYLIKTRGQQVTLSCSPISGHRSVSWYQQTPGQGLQFLFEYFSETQRNKGNFPGRFSGRQFSNSRSEMNVSTLELGDSALYLCASSLIGTATDTQYFGPGTRLTVL.

CDR3 bases: TGTGCCTGGAGTGAGTTCGGGGGACAGCTAAAATTAATGAACACTGAAGCTTTCTTT. Encoded protein: CAWSEFGGQLKLMNTEAFF. The rearrangement joins TRBV30 to TRBJ1-1; 7 positions agree with TRBD1. Trimming removed 1 base from V and 0 bases from J; junction bases left unmatched: 17. The CDR3 covers 19 residues. The germline V gene encodes CDR1 GTSNPN and CDR2 SVGIG (reference sequence).

The chain is built from TRBV29-1 and TRBJ2-7, with 9 bases aligning to TRBD2. V gave up 3 bases and J gave up 0 bases; unmatched junction bases: 9. Germline V lookup: CDR1 SQVTM, CDR2 ANQGSEA. The CDR3 consists of 16 residues. CDR3 bases: TGCAGCGTTGAGGGCCCTAGCGGGACGAGCTCCTACGAGCAGTACTTC. This codes for CSVEGPSGTSSYEQYF.

The chain joins TRBV28 to TRBJ2-3; no firm D call. The CDR3 has 16 amino acids. Trimming took off 1 base at V and 5 bases at J, with 16 bases between the two ends. Germline-derived CDR1 and CDR2 are MDHEN and SYDVKM. Here the CDR3 reads CASSLLDRSSKDTQYF. CDR3 nucleotide sequence: TGTGCCAGCAGTTTATTAGACCGGTCCTCTAAAGATACGCAGTATTTT.

This chain uses TRBV14 with TRBJ2-1, with 11 bases identical to TRBD2. V lost 3 bases and J lost 5; bases outside the gene matches: 12. The CDR3 totals 18 residues. The germline CDR1 and CDR2 sequences are SGHDN and FVKESK. The CDR3 sequence is CASSHPTSGKFFDNEQFF. In nucleotides, the CDR3 is TGTGCCAGCAGCCACCCGACTAGCGGGAAATTCTTCGACAATGAGCAGTTCTTC.

The chain has TRBV5-6 and TRBJ2-7, with D possibly TRBD2 on 6 matching bases. V was shortened by 2 bases and J by 3 bases, with 9 bases between the two germline ends. Germline loops: CDR1 SGHDT, CDR2 YYEEEE. This CDR3 comprises 13 residues. This CDR3 is CASSLGRFYEQYF. The CDR3 bases are TGTGCCAGCAGCTTAGGGAGGTTCTACGAGCAGTACTTC.

The genes are TRBV27 and TRBJ1-5, with TRBD1 as a possible D gene (5 bases). The V gene lost 4 bases and the J gene lost 0 bases, with 19 bases spanning the gap. CDR1 is MNHEY, CDR2 SMNVEV, per germline (reference sequence). This CDR3 is 18 amino acids long. This chain's CDR3 is CASSSFPTALGSNQPQHF. As DNA, the CDR3 is TGTGCCAGCAGTTCTTTCCCGACAGCCCTGGGTAGCAATCAGCCCCAGCATTTT.

The chain recombines TRBV7-3 with TRBJ2-6; TRBD1 agrees at 8 bases. In germline, CDR1 is SGHTA, CDR2 FQGTGA. The CDR3 consists of 16 residues. The ends lost 3 bases at V and 3 bases at J; junction bases unmatched: 4. For the CDR3, the DNA is TGTGCCAGCAGCTTGAGACAGGGGTTTGGGGCCAACGTCCTGACTTTC. Protein product: CASSLRQGFGANVLTF.

The V gene is TRBV7-6, the J gene TRBJ1-2; unclear D gene. The germline gives CDR1 SGHVS, CDR2 FNYEAQ. V gave up 5 bases and J gave up 2 bases, with 9 bases separating them. The CDR3 runs 13 residues. CDR3 in amino acids: CASSPEENYGYTF. Written as DNA, the CDR3 is TGTGCCAGCAGCCCAGAAGAAAACTATGGCTACACCTTC.

This sequence joins TRBV19 and TRBJ2-1; D not resolved. The CDR3 has 12 residues. V was trimmed by 1 base and J by 12 bases, leaving 10 bases between them. Germline values: CDR1 LNHDA, CDR2 SQIVND (reference sequence). The CDR3 here is CASSIGLLGQFF. DNA for the CDR3: TGTGCCAGTAGTATAGGACTGCTAGGGCAGTTCTTC.

This chain links TRBV5-1 with TRBJ2-1, with a tentative D call TRBD1 (5 bases). Trimming left V 1 base short and J 5 bases short, with 13 bases between. Germline CDR1 SGHRS, CDR2 YFSETQ. This CDR3 comprises 15 residues. CDR3: CASSLYQGTDNEQFF. CDR3 nucleotides: TGCGCCAGCAGCTTGTATCAGGGAACAGACAATGAGCAGTTCTTC.

The chain recombines TRBV4-3 with TRBJ2-6, with D unclear. This CDR3 is 15 amino acids long. Germline-derived CDR1 and CDR2 are LGHNA and YSLEER. V lost 1 base, J lost 1 base, and 5 bases lay in between. The CDR3 sequence: CASSQVLSGANVLTF. The CDR3 nucleotides read TGCGCCAGCAGCCAAGTATTATCTGGGGCCAACGTCCTGACTTTC.

The gene calls are TRBV19 and TRBJ2-1; maybe TRBD2 (6 bases). Germline V gene sequence: CDR1 LNHDA, CDR2 SQIVND (reference sequence). Trimming pared 5 bases from V and 6 bases from J, leaving 14 bases between. CDR3 size: 14 residues. CDR3 region: CASSRRERINEQFF. In nucleotides, the CDR3 is TGTGCCAGTAGTCGCCGGGAGAGGATCAATGAGCAGTTCTTC.